The present TCR beta chain was sequenced within a study of blood T cell repertoires in COVID-19. V dropped 2 bases and J dropped 5 bases, with 3 bases sitting between them. This CDR3 comprises 12 residues. Germline V gene data show CDR1 as SGHNT and CDR2 as YENEEA. Study processing details: For nucleated cells, counts were estimated from reference gene primer amplification. Assay used: immunoSEQ multiplex PCR; TCRdb lists only in-frame clones, some missing. V, J and clone size reflect that table, while D and trimming were determined from the DNA. The table has 150,000 or so clones, approximately 78% seen once.

The receptor's source is a human donor in a cohort sampled during active COVID-19. This chain connects TRBV11-3 to TRBJ2-2; D is unclear. The sample taken for sequencing was peripheral blood. This CDR3 is CASSLRTGELFF. The CDR3 DNA sequence: TGTGCCAGCAGCTTACGTACCGGGGAGCTGTTTTTT.